The source of this TCR beta chain is a study of T cells in Graves' hyperthyroidism and ophthalmopathy. J was trimmed by 7 bases and V by 7 bases; bases with no gene match: 12. The CDR3 totals 14 residues. Germline V gene data show CDR1 as MNHEY and CDR2 as SVGAGI. At least ten counts were recorded for this clonotype. For Graves' hyperthyroidism to be stable, ophthalmopathy could not progress within 18 months. Amplification targeted TCR beta CDR3 regions from RNA transcripts. An initial round of RT-PCR targeting the TCR CDR3 relied on the HTBI primer set. TCRdb itself ran the multiplex PCR reads through MiXCR, one entry per CDR3 protein. The profile shows some 550,000 distinct CDR3 sequences, less than 25% of them singletons.

The rearrangement uses TRBV6-5 and TRBJ1-2; the match to TRBD1 covers 7 bases. The sequenced sample consisted of blood. The sequence was collected from a man aged 18 to 29 with Graves' hyperthyroidism. The CDR3 region has the DNA TGTGCCAGCACCTCGGGACAGCGAGCGGCTGGCTACACCTTC. This encodes CASTSGQRAAGYTF.